This T cell receptor (beta chain) appears in the sequencing data of a study of shared clonotypes between healthy human individuals. CD45RO-negative CD8 cells positively selected for CCR7 made up the naive population, which excluded terminally differentiated effector memory CD45RA+ cells. Produced via immunoSEQ multiplex PCR; TCRdb's table is partial and in-frame only. Found here are hundreds of thousands of clones, roughly 98% of them singletons; the top ten hold less than 0.35%. Findings and caveats of the study: Researchers sampled blood only, noting tissue repertoires likely differ.

Comments on this clone: Its antigen is still unknown.

Germline V gives CDR1 SGHAT, CDR2 FQNNGV. The ends lost 10 bases at V and 6 bases at J; junction bases unmatched: 9. The CDR3 consists of 12 residues. The receptor was isolated from a man aged 25-40 years in good health. The chain links TRBV11-2 to TRBJ2-7; 7 bases align to TRBD1. Sequenced sample: naive CD8+ T cells sorted from blood. The CDR3 coding sequence is TGTGCCACTCGGGGCAGGGGGATCGAGCAGTACTTC. Translated, it gives CATRGRGIEQYF.